This paragraph covers one T cell receptor (beta chain) sequence. The V and J ends lost 5 bases and 5 bases, in that order; junction bases with no gene match: 10. CDR1 is SGHAT, CDR2 FQNNGV, per germline. The CDR3 contains 15 residues. RNA extraction and reverse transcription yielded cDNA as sequencing template. Data came from immunoSEQ multiplex PCR; TCRdb stores just in-frame clones and leaves some out. The sample has 140,000 to 150,000 clones, more than 40% seen once. This sample was taken from a study of CD8+ T cells in alopecia areata. Sequencing was carried out using CD4+ T cells sorted from blood. The receptor's source is a human donor with alopecia areata. The J gene is TRBJ1-1, the V gene TRBV11-2; TRBD1 matches 8 bases. DNA for the CDR3: TGTGCCAGCAGCCTGAGGCAGGGGGCATGGACTGAAGCTTTCTTT. Its translation: CASSLRQGAWTEAFF.